This T cell receptor beta chain was identified during a study of OX40 agonist ivuxolimab in advanced cancers. Study overall: Intravenous ivuxolimab was administered to patients every 2 weeks at 0.01 to 10 mg/kg.

The germline V and J ends were trimmed by 0 bases and 5 bases, with 3 bases remaining between them. The CDR3 totals 12 residues. This table comes from immunoSEQ multiplex PCR, and its TCRdb copy is limited to in-frame clones, with some not included. The sample shows approximately 13,000 clones, roughly two thirds of them seen only once. V gene TRBV5-7 combines with J gene TRBJ1-5; D uncertain. TRBV5-7 qualifies as an ORF whose function is uncertain. The input for sequencing was CD4+ or CD8+ T cells sorted from blood, taken in a trial of the OX40 agonist ivuxolimab. The TCR comes from an adult with an advanced solid tumor such as melanoma, head and neck, liver or kidney cancer. The CDR3 DNA is TGTGCCAGCAGCTTGGGGGATCAGCCCCAGCATTTT. Translated: CASSLGDQPQHF.